These 23 T cell receptor beta chains were sequenced from one sample in a study of blood T cell repertoires in COVID-19. The assay was immunoSEQ multiplex PCR, and TCRdb's table has in-frame clones only and misses some. The top ten clones hold approximately 10% of a sample with approximately 390,000 clones, about 83% of them seen once. The sequenced sample was PBMCs or T cells enriched from blood (not recorded which). These receptors were taken from a woman aged 50 to 65 who had recovered from COVID-19.

The chain employs TRBV20-1 and TRBJ2-1; the match to TRBD2 covers 8 bases. Trimming took 3 bases from V and 8 from J; bases not matched to a gene: 6. Germline lookup yields CDR1 DFQATT and CDR2 SNEGSKA (reference sequence). The CDR3 spans 13 residues. Written as DNA, the CDR3 is TGCAGTGCTAGTCCGGGGGGGCCTCATGAGCAGTTCTTC. This codes for CSASPGGPHEQFF.

Note on this clone: This sample includes further DNA sequences coding for the same CDR3. The genes are TRBV27 and TRBJ1-5; D is possibly TRBD1 (6 bases). The CDR3 extends over 15 amino acids. The germline V gene has CDR1 MNHEY and CDR2 SMNVEV (reference sequence). V was shortened by 6 bases and J by 1 base, with 13 bases between the two germline ends. CDR3: CASRNQGQSNQPQHF. In nucleotides, the CDR3 is TGTGCCAGCAGGAATCAAGGACAGAGCAATCAGCCCCAGCATTTT.

This clone was detected a few times. V usage is TRBV4-3 and J usage is TRBJ2-1; D might be TRBD2 (5 bases). Trimming removed 0 bases from V and 10 bases from J, with 10 bases in between. The CDR3 has 13 residues. Germline lookup yields CDR1 LGHNA and CDR2 YSLEER. As DNA, the CDR3 is TGCGCCAGCAGCCAAGATCGCACGGGGGAGCAGTTCTTC. Translated: CASSQDRTGEQFF.

The chain uses TRBV6-5 and TRBJ1-2, with D possibly being TRBD1 (5 bases). This CDR3 comprises 14 residues. Germline CDR1 reads MNHEY; CDR2 reads SVGAGI. Trimming shortened V by 2 bases and J by 0 bases, and 7 bases separated the two germline ends. CDR3 sequence reads: CASSYGAANYGYTF. The CDR3 DNA follows: TGTGCCAGCAGTTACGGGGCGGCTAACTATGGCTACACCTTC.

The chain employs TRBV2 and TRBJ2-2, with D possibly being TRBD1 (5 bases). This CDR3 is built from 16 residues. Germline V gives CDR1 SNHLY, CDR2 FYNNEI. The V end lost 5 bases, the J end lost 0 bases, and 13 bases lay between the germline ends. The DNA of the CDR3 is TGTGCCAGCAGTCCAAAAACAGGTCCGAACACCGGGGAGCTGTTTTTT. Translated: CASSPKTGPNTGELFF.

V gene TRBV6-9 combines with J gene TRBJ2-1; weak D call: TRBD1 (6 bases). This CDR3 contains 15 residues. Germline CDR1 reads MNHGY; CDR2 reads SVAAGI. V was trimmed by 6 bases and J by 6 bases, leaving 18 bases between them. In DNA form, the CDR3 reads TGTGCCAGCAGACTTCCGTTGGGGGCCCTCAATGAGCAGTTCTTC. It codes for CASRLPLGALNEQFF.

The rearrangement links TRBV30 to TRBJ1-5; D uncertain. Germline V gene data show CDR1 as GTSNPN and CDR2 as SVGIG (reference sequence). V was clipped by 0 bases and J by 4 bases, with 13 bases between them. The CDR3 extends over 15 amino acids. The CDR3 sequence: CAWSVAGTLNQPQHF. CDR3 bases: TGTGCCTGGAGTGTGGCAGGTACCCTGAATCAGCCCCAGCATTTT.

The chain carries TRBV5-1 and TRBJ2-5, with D maybe TRBD1 (6 bases). V was pared by 4 bases and J by 0 bases, with 10 bases between. From germline, CDR1 is SGHRS and CDR2 YFSETQ. This CDR3 contains 14 residues. CDR3 sequence: CASSVGQYQETQYF. CDR3 bases: TGCGCCAGCAGCGTAGGACAGTACCAAGAGACCCAGTACTTC.

The chain recombines TRBV19 with TRBJ1-4; D ambiguous. CDR1 LNHDA and CDR2 SQIVND come from the germline V gene (reference sequence). CDR3 length: 15 residues. Trimming stripped 5 bases from V and 8 bases from J, with 18 bases between. CDR3 in DNA: TGTGCCAGTAGTTGGGTCTCAGGTTTACGGGAAAAACTGTTTTTT. As protein: CASSWVSGLREKLFF. Looking up the rest from reference TRBV19 and TRBJ1-4 gives the full variable domain: DGGITQSPKYLFRKEGQNVTLSCEQNLNHDAMYWYRQDPGQGLRLIYYSQIVNDFQKGDIAEGYSVSREKKESFPLTVTSAQKNPTAFYLCASSWVSGLREKLFFGSGTQLSVL.

This chain uses TRBV2 with TRBJ2-2; TRBD1 matches at 8 bases. The CDR3 has 16 residues. Trimming removed 3 bases from V and 5 bases from J; junction bases left unmatched: 8. Germline assignment: CDR1 SNHLY and CDR2 FYNNEI. The CDR3 spells CASSEVGQGLTGELFF. The CDR3 nucleotides are TGTGCCAGCAGTGAGGTCGGACAGGGTTTGACCGGGGAGCTGTTTTTT. Together with reference TRBV2 and TRBJ2-2, the CDR3 gives the full variable domain: EPEVTQTPSHQVTQMGQEVILRCVPISNHLYFYWYRQILGQKVEFLVSFYNNEISEKSEIFDDQFSVERPDGSNFTLKIRSTKLEDSAMYFCASSEVGQGLTGELFFGEGSRLTVL.

This chain joins TRBV5-1 and TRBJ1-1; D is perhaps TRBD1 (5 bases). The length of the CDR3 is 15 residues. Per germline, CDR1 SGHRS and CDR2 YFSETQ. Trimming removed 3 bases from V and 4 bases from J, with 16 bases in between. In DNA form, the CDR3 reads TGCGCCAGCAGCTCGTTAAGCAGGGATCTCACTGAAGCTTTCTTT. Amino acid sequence: CASSSLSRDLTEAFF.

The J gene is TRBJ2-2, the V gene TRBV18; D is ambiguous. Germline V gene lookup returns CDR1 KGHSH and CDR2 LQKENI. Trimming took off 1 base at V and 0 bases at J, with 9 bases between the two ends. CDR3 length: 16 amino acids. CDR3 sequence reads: CASSPLPTSNTGELFF. DNA of the CDR3: TGTGCCAGCTCACCACTACCAACTTCGAACACCGGGGAGCTGTTTTTT.

This clone was recorded once. The CDR3, as DNA: TGCGCCAGCAGGAGGCAGATCCTTGAAGCTTTCTTT. Amino acids: CASRRQILEAFF. The genes are TRBV10-1 and TRBJ1-1; no firm D call. CDR1 and CDR2 from the germline V gene are WNHNN and SYGVQD (reference sequence). With 6 bases removed from V and 7 bases from J, the gap between germline ends came to 12 bases. The CDR3 sequence is 12 residues long.

The CDR3 spells CASSLGSGPGTDRYTF. The CDR3 nucleotides are TGCGCCAGCAGCTTGGGTTCAGGGCCCGGGACAGATCGCTACACCTTC. V usage is TRBV5-1 and J usage is TRBJ1-2, with 7 bases that match TRBD1. The length of the CDR3 is 16 residues. Germline V lookup: CDR1 SGHRS, CDR2 YFSETQ. V was pared by 0 bases and J by 9 bases, with 14 bases of the junction left unmatched.

This chain connects TRBV28 to TRBJ2-3; D is perhaps TRBD1 (6 bases). This CDR3 region has 13 residues. The germline V and J ends were trimmed by 6 bases and 2 bases, with 9 bases remaining between them. CDR1 and CDR2 from the germline V gene are MDHEN and SYDVKM. CDR3 protein: CASRTGYTDTQYF. In DNA, the CDR3 is TGTGCCAGCAGAACAGGGTACACAGATACGCAGTATTTT.

The chain recombines TRBV5-1 with TRBJ1-4; D gene unclear. The CDR3 extends over 16 amino acids. CDR1 is SGHRS and CDR2 is YFSETQ in the germline V gene. V lost 7 bases and J 0 bases, leaving 16 bases between the germline ends. CDR3 protein: CASCYSGATTNEKLFF. CDR3 bases: TGCGCCAGCTGCTACTCTGGTGCGACAACTAATGAAAAACTGTTTTTT.

This sequence joins TRBV3-1 (or the pseudogene TRBV3-2) and TRBJ1-3; D gene unclear. The germline V gene has CDR1 LGHDT and CDR2 YNNKEL (reference sequence). Trimming removed 2 bases from V and 6 bases from J, with 8 bases in between. This CDR3 has 13 residues. CDR3 loop: CASSQLRSNTIYF. Here the CDR3 DNA reads TGTGCCAGCAGCCAACTTCGTTCAAACACCATATATTTT.

V is TRBV6-5 and J is TRBJ1-6; D is unclear. V shed 8 bases and J shed 14 bases, with 13 bases lying between them. Germline lookup yields CDR1 MNHEY and CDR2 SVGAGI. This CDR3 has 11 residues. The CDR3, as DNA: TGTGCCAGCCATGGAGGGAGGACCCTCCACTTT. This gives the protein CASHGGRTLHF.

This clone was recorded once. The chain has TRBV3-1 (or the pseudogene TRBV3-2) and TRBJ1-5; tentatively, D is TRBD1 (6 bases). Germline-derived CDR1 and CDR2 are LGHDT and YNNKEL (reference sequence). The ends were cut back, 4 bases at V and 0 bases at J, with 10 bases in the middle. This CDR3 region has 15 residues. The CDR3 region has the DNA TGTGCCAGCAGCCCCGGGACATATAGCAATCAGCCCCAGCATTTT. It codes for CASSPGTYSNQPQHF.

This chain links TRBV18 with TRBJ1-5; 11 bases map to TRBD1. Germline V CDR1 and CDR2: KGHSH, LQKENI. V trimming: 3 bases; J trimming: 0 bases; junction bases outside the gene matches: 10. CDR3 size: 19 residues. The CDR3 DNA is TGTGCCAGCTCACCCAGGACAGGGGGCGGAAAAAATAGCAATCAGCCCCAGCATTTT. Its translation: CASSPRTGGGKNSNQPQHF.

The J gene is TRBJ1-2, the V gene TRBV19; TRBD1 is a possible D gene (6 bases). CDR3 size: 15 residues. V was trimmed by 7 bases and J by 4 bases, leaving 19 bases between them. Germline V gene lookup returns CDR1 LNHDA and CDR2 SQIVND (reference sequence). CDR3 coding DNA: TGTGCCAGTATGCCCCCATTCAAGGGGGTCTATGGCTACACCTTC. Amino acids: CASMPPFKGVYGYTF. Combining the CDR3 with reference TRBV19 and TRBJ1-2 gives the whole variable domain DGGITQSPKYLFRKEGQNVTLSCEQNLNHDAMYWYRQDPGQGLRLIYYSQIVNDFQKGDIAEGYSVSREKKESFPLTVTSAQKNPTAFYLCASMPPFKGVYGYTFGSGTRLTVV.

The rearrangement links TRBV7-2 to TRBJ2-1; maybe TRBD2 (6 bases). CDR3 length equals 15 residues. CDR1 SGHTA and CDR2 FQGNSA come from the germline V gene. The ends were cut back, 2 bases at V and 5 bases at J, with 13 bases in the middle. For the CDR3, the DNA is TGTGCCAGCAGCTTATCGATGGGGACTCACAATGAGCAGTTCTTC. Translation: CASSLSMGTHNEQFF.

The rearrangement joins TRBV5-6 to TRBJ1-6, with 7 positions matching TRBD1. Germline V lookup: CDR1 SGHDT, CDR2 YYEEEE. This CDR3 has 16 amino acids. V dropped 4 bases and J dropped 0; count of bases not matched to a gene: 4. The CDR3 DNA sequence: TGTGCCAGCAGCACCAGACAGGGCTCCTATAATTCACCCCTCCACTTT. This codes for CASSTRQGSYNSPLHF.